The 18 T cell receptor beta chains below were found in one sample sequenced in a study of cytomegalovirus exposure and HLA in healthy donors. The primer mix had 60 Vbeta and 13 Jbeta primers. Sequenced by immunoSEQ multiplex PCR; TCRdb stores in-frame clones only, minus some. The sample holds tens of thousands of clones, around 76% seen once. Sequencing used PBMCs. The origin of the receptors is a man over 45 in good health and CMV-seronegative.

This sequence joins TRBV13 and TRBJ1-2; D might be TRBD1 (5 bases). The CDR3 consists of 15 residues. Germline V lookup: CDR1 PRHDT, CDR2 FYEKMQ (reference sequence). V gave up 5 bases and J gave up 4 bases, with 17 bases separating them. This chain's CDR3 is CASSLPRGGTYGYTF. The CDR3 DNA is TGTGCCAGCAGCCTACCCCGAGGAGGGACCTATGGCTACACCTTC. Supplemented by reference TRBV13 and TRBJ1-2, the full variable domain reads AAGVIQSPRHLIKEKRETATLKCYPIPRHDTVYWYQQGPGQDPQFLISFYEKMQSDKGSIPDRFSAQQFSDYHSELNMSSLELGDSALYFCASSLPRGGTYGYTFGSGTRLTVV.

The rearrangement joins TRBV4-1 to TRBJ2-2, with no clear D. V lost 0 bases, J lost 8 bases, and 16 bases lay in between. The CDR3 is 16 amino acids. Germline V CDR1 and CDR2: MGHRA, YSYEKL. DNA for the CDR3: TGCGCCAGCAGCCAAGAACTTCCGACTCTCTCTGGGGAGCTGTTTTTT. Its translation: CASSQELPTLSGELFF.

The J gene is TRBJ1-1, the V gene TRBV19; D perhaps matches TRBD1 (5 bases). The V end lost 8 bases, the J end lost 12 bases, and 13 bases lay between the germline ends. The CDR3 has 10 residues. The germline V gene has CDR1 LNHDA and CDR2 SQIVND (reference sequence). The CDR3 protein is CASGLGGSFF. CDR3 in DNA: TGTGCCAGTGGACTGGGGGGTTCTTTCTTT.

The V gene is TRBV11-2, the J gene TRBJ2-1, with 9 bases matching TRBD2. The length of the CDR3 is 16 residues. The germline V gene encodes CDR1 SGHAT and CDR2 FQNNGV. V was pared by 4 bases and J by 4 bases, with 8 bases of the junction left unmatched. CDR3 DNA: TGTGCCAGCAGCTCCCCGACTAGCGGTTCGTACAATGAGCAGTTCTTC. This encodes CASSSPTSGSYNEQFF.

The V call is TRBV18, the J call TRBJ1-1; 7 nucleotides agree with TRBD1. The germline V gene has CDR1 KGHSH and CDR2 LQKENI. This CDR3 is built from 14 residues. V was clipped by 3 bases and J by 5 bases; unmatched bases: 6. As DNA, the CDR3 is TGTGCCAGCTCACCGGAAAACAGGGGAACTGAAGCTTTCTTT. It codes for CASSPENRGTEAFF.

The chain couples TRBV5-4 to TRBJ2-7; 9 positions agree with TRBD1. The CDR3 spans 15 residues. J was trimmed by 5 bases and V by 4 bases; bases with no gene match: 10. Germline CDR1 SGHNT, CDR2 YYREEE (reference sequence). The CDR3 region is CASSGFGDRDHEQYF. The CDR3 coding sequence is TGTGCCAGCAGCGGTTTCGGGGACAGGGATCACGAGCAGTACTTC. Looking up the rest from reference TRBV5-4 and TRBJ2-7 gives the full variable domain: ETGVTQSPTHLIKTRGQQVTLRCSSQSGHNTVSWYQQALGQGPQFIFQYYREEENGRGNFPPRFSGLQFPNYSSELNVNALELDDSALYLCASSGFGDRDHEQYFGPGTRLTVT.

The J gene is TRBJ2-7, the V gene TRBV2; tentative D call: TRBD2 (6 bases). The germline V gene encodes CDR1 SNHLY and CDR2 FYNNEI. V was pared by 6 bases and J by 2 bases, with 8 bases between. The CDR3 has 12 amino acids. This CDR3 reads CASRSGAYEQYF. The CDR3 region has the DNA TGTGCCAGCAGGTCGGGAGCCTACGAGCAGTACTTC.

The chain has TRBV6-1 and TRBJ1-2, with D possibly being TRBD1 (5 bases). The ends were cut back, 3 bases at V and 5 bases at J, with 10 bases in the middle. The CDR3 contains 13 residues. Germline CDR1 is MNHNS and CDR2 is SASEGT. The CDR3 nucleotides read TGTGCCAGCAGTGACAGGGCTAGGTATGGCTACACCTTC. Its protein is CASSDRARYGYTF.

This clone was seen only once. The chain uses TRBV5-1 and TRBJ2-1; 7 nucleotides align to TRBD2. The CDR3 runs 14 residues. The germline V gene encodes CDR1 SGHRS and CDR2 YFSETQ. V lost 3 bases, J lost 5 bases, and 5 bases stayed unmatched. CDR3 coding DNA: TGCGCCAGCAGCTGGGGACTACAGGACAATGAGCAGTTCTTC. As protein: CASSWGLQDNEQFF.

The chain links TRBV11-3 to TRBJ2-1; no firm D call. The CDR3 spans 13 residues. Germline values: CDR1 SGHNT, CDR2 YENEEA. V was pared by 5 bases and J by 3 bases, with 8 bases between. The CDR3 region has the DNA TGTGCCAGCAGCGAGAATATCTACAATGAGCAGTTCTTC. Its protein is CASSENIYNEQFF.

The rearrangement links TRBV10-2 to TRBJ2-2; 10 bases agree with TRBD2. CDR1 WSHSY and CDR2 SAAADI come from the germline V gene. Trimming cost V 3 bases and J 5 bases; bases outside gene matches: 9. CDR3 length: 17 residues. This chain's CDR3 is CASSEGAGGPRTGELFF. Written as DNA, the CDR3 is TGCGCCAGCAGTGAAGGAGCGGGGGGGCCTCGGACCGGGGAGCTGTTTTTT.

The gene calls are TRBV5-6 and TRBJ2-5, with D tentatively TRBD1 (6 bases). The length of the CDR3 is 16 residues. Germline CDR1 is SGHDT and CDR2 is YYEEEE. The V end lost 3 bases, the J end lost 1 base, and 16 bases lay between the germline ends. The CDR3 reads CASSWWQGMTQETQYF. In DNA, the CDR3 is TGTGCCAGCAGCTGGTGGCAGGGGATGACCCAAGAGACCCAGTACTTC.

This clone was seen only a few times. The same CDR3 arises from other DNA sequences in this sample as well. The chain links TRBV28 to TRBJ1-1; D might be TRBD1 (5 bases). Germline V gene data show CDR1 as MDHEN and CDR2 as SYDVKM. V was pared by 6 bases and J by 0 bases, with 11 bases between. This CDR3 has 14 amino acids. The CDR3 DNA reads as TGTGCCAGCAGCCGGGGGGGGGTGAACACTGAAGCTTTCTTT. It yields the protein CASSRGGVNTEAFF.

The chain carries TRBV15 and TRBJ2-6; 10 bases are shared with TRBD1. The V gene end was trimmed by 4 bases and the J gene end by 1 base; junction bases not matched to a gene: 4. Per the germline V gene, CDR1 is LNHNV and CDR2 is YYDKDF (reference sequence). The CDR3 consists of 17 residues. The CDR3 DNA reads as TGTGCCACCAGCATCCGACAGGGGGCATCTGGGGCCAACGTCCTGACTTTC. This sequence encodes CATSIRQGASGANVLTF. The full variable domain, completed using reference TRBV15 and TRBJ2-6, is DAMVIQNPRYQVTQFGKPVTLSCSQTLNHNVMYWYQQKSSQAPKLLFHYYDKDFNNEADTPDNFQSRRPNTSFCFLDIRSPGLGDTAMYLCATSIRQGASGANVLTFGAGSRLTVL.

CDR3 region: CASSSRSTANYGYTF. The CDR3 region has the DNA TGTGCCAGCAGTTCGCGCTCGACAGCCAACTATGGCTACACCTTC. This chain uses TRBV27 with TRBJ1-2; the D gene is possibly TRBD1 (5 bases). CDR1 and CDR2 from the germline V gene are MNHEY and SMNVEV (reference sequence). Trimming removed 4 bases from V and 2 bases from J, with 14 bases in between. This CDR3 contains 15 residues.

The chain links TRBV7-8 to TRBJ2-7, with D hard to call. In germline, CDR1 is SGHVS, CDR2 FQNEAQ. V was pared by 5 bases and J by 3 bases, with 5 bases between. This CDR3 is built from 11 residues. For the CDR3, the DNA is TGTGCCAGCAGCCTCCTCTACGAGCAGTACTTC. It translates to CASSLLYEQYF.

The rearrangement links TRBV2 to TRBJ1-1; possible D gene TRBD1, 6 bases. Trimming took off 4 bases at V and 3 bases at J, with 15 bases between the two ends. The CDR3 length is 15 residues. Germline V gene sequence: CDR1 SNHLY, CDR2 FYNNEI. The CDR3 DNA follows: TGTGCCAGCAGTGCCAGGGGAAAAATGGACACTGAAGCTTTCTTT. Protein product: CASSARGKMDTEAFF.

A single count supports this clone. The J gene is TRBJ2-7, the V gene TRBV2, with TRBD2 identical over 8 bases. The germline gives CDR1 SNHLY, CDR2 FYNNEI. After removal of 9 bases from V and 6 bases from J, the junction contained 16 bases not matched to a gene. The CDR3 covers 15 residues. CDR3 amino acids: CASREREYGMGEQYF. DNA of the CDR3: TGTGCCAGTAGGGAGCGGGAGTATGGAATGGGCGAGCAGTACTTC.